A selection of T cell receptor beta chains follows, all from one sample in a study of blood T cell repertoires in COVID-19. Some clones are missing from TCRdb's copy, which holds only in-frame ones; the method was immunoSEQ multiplex PCR. Among approximately 150,000 clones listed, over 75% were seen once. Sequenced: peripheral blood. The source of these receptors is a man aged 55-75 years with active or convalescent COVID-19. Both conserved end residues are part of each CDR3. A D gene is named only where the DNA matches it firmly. Part of the rows lack a size; the others show once, few, many or a class for expanded clones.

V gene	J gene	D gene	clone size	CDR3 DNA	CDR3 protein
TRBV10-1	TRBJ2-7	TRBD1	once	TGCGCCAGCTGGGGTGAGGACAGGGAGGACGAGCAGTACTTC	CASWGEDREDEQYF
TRBV5-1	TRBJ2-1	TRBD2	-	TGCGCCAGCAGCTCAGGACTAGCGGGAGGCTCCTACAATGAGCAGTTCTTC	CASSSGLAGGSYNEQFF
TRBV7-6	TRBJ1-2	-	-	TGTGCCAGCAGCTTAGCGCAAGGGGGTGGGTATGGCTACACCTTC	CASSLAQGGGYGYTF
TRBV6-2/TRBV6-3	TRBJ2-7	-	-	TGTGCCAGCAGTTACTCGAGGAGGGAGCAGTACTTC	CASSYSRREQYF
TRBV4-1	TRBJ1-5	-	few	TGCGCCAGCAGCCAAGATCGACGGGGGAATCAGCCCCAGCATTTT	CASSQDRRGNQPQHF
TRBV4-3	TRBJ2-7	-	-	TGCGCCAGCAGCCGAAGCGCAGAGAGCTCCTACGAGCAGTACTTC	CASSRSAESSYEQYF
TRBV24-1	TRBJ1-4	TRBD1	-	TGTGCCACCAGTTGGGGACAGGGCGAAAAACTGTTTTTT	CATSWGQGEKLFF
TRBV28	TRBJ1-2	-	-	TGTGCCAGCAGTACCCGCGGGACTAACTATGGCTACACCTTC	CASSTRGTNYGYTF
TRBV7-6	TRBJ2-2	-	few	TGTGCCAGCAGCTTTGGAGTTTCGAACACCGGGGAGCTGTTTTTT	CASSFGVSNTGELFF
TRBV5-1	TRBJ2-1	-	-	TGCGCCAGCAAAGGGGCAGGGGAGAATGAGCAGTTCTTC	CASKGAGENEQFF
TRBV5-1	TRBJ2-2	-	-	TGCGCCAGCAATAGCGGGAACACCGGGGAGCTGTTTTTT	CASNSGNTGELFF
TRBV18	TRBJ1-3	-	-	TGTGCCAGCTCAAGCGTCAGCTCTGGAAACACCATATATTTT	CASSSVSSGNTIYF
TRBV20-1	TRBJ1-6	-	once	TGCAGTGCTAGTGAGGCGCGGTCACCCCTCCACTTT	CSASEARSPLHF
TRBV10-2	TRBJ1-4	-	once	TGCGCCAGCAGTGATGTAAGGGAGGGTGAAAAACTGTTTTTT	CASSDVREGEKLFF
TRBV29-1	TRBJ2-5	TRBD1	-	TGCAGCGTTGAACCCCGGGACAGGGAGACCCAGTACTTC	CSVEPRDRETQYF